These 8 T cell receptor beta chains were sequenced from one sample in a study of blood T cell repertoires in COVID-19. The data were produced by immunoSEQ multiplex PCR, yet TCRdb's version contains in-frame clones alone and is incomplete. This table has approximately 350,000 clones, about 90% appearing once. Sequenced input: peripheral blood. These receptors all come from a woman aged 65 to 85 with COVID-19, enrolled during active disease.

V is TRBV9 and J is TRBJ2-3; 11 nucleotides align to TRBD2. V gave up 4 bases and J gave up 6 bases; unmatched junction bases: 7. CDR3 size: 15 residues. Germline CDR1 reads SGDLS; CDR2 reads YYNGEE. The CDR3 loop is CASSLSGGAADTQYF. In nucleotides, the CDR3 is TGTGCCAGCAGCCTTAGCGGGGGGGCGGCCGATACGCAGTATTTT. Based on the CDR3 plus reference TRBV9 and TRBJ2-3, the full variable domain is DSGVTQTPKHLITATGQRVTLRCSPRSGDLSVYWYQQSLDQGLQFLIQYYNGEERAKGNILERFSAQQFPDLHSELNLSSLELGDSALYFCASSLSGGAADTQYFGPGTRLTVL.

The rearrangement joins TRBV28 to TRBJ1-1; D is ambiguous. V shed 6 bases and J shed 7 bases, with 12 bases lying between them. Germline values: CDR1 MDHEN, CDR2 SYDVKM. The CDR3 loop spans 12 amino acids. As DNA, the CDR3 is TGTGCCAGCAGCCGACCGGGAGGTGAAGCTTTCTTT. It is translated as CASSRPGGEAFF. Using reference TRBV28 and TRBJ1-1 for the parts outside the CDR3, the full variable domain is DVKVTQSSRYLVKRTGEKVFLECVQDMDHENMFWYRQDPGLGLRLIYFSYDVKMKEKGDIPEGYSVSREKKERFSLILESASTNQTSMYLCASSRPGGEAFFGQGTRLTVV.

The chain recombines TRBV3-1 (or the pseudogene TRBV3-2) with TRBJ2-5, with TRBD1 identical over 9 bases. CDR3 length equals 14 residues. With 8 bases clipped from V and 5 bases from J, the junction kept 9 bases outside the gene matches. Germline CDR1 reads LGHDT; CDR2 reads YNNKEL (reference sequence). The DNA of the CDR3 is TGTGCCAGCTTCCTAACAGGGGGCTTGGAGACCCAGTACTTC. The encoded protein is CASFLTGGLETQYF.

The CDR3 is CASTLGSSQGRNQPQHF. The CDR3 DNA reads as TGTGCCAGTACCCTCGGGTCCTCACAGGGACGCAATCAGCCCCAGCATTTT. The chain is built from TRBV19 and TRBJ1-5; D is possibly TRBD1 (6 bases). V lost 7 bases, J lost 2 bases, and 21 bases lay in between. Germline assignment: CDR1 LNHDA and CDR2 SQIVND (reference sequence). This CDR3 is built from 17 residues.

CDR3 DNA: TGTGCCAGCGGTCCGGGTACCTACGAGCAGTACTTC. It yields the protein CASGPGTYEQYF. V is TRBV12-3 or TRBV12-4 and J is TRBJ2-7; D uncertain. The V gene lost 8 bases and the J gene lost 2 bases, with 10 bases spanning the gap. The length of the CDR3 is 12 residues.

The chain carries TRBV20-1 and TRBJ1-3; tentative D call: TRBD1 (5 bases). Germline V gene lookup returns CDR1 DFQATT and CDR2 SNEGSKA (reference sequence). The CDR3 runs to 11 residues. V gave up 3 bases and J gave up 8 bases, with 8 bases separating them. The CDR3 reads CSASRGDTIYF. CDR3 in DNA: TGCAGTGCTAGCCGGGGGGACACCATATATTTT.

CDR3 nucleotide sequence: TGCAGCGTTGACGCCCCCGACAGGAACACTGAAGCTTTCTTT. Its protein is CSVDAPDRNTEAFF. The chain links TRBV29-1 to TRBJ1-1, with TRBD1 as a possible D gene (5 bases). The V end lost 3 bases, the J end lost 1 base, and 12 bases lay between the germline ends. This CDR3 has 14 amino acids. Germline V gene data show CDR1 as SQVTM and CDR2 as ANQGSEA.

This chain joins TRBV2 and TRBJ1-5, with D possibly matching TRBD1 (6 bases). Germline CDR1 reads SNHLY; CDR2 reads FYNNEI. The CDR3 is 15 amino acids. Trimming removed 3 bases from V and 5 bases from J, with 14 bases in between. The CDR3 sequence is CASSDTGTGHQPQHF. DNA of the CDR3: TGTGCCAGCAGTGATACGGGTACAGGGCATCAGCCCCAGCATTTT.